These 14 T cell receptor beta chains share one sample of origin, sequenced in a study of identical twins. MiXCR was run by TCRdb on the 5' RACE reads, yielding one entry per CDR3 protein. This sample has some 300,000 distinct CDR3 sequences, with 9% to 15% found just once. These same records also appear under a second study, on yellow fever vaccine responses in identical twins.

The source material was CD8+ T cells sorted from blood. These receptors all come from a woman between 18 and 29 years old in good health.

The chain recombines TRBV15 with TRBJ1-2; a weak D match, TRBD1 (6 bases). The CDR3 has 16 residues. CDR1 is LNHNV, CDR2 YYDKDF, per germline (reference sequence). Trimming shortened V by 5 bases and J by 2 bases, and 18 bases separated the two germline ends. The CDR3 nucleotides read TGTGCCACCAGCCGACCCTGGGGGGCGGACAACTATGGCTACACCTTC. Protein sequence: CATSRPWGADNYGYTF. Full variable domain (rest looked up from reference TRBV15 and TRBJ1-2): DAMVIQNPRYQVTQFGKPVTLSCSQTLNHNVMYWYQQKSSQAPKLLFHYYDKDFNNEADTPDNFQSRRPNTSFCFLDIRSPGLGDTAMYLCATSRPWGADNYGYTFGSGTRLTVV.

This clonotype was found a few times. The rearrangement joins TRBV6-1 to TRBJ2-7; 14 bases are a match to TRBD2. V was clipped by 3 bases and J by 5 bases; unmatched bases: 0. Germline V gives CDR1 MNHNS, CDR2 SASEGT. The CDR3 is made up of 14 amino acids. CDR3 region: CASSEGLAGDEQYF. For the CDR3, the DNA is TGTGCCAGCAGTGAGGGACTAGCGGGAGACGAGCAGTACTTC.

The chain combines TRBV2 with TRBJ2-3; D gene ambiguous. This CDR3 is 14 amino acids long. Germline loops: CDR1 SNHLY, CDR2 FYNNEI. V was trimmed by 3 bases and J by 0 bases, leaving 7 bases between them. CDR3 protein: CASSDTASTDTQYF. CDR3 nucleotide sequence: TGTGCCAGCAGTGATACGGCTAGCACAGATACGCAGTATTTT. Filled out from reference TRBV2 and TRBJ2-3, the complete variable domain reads EPEVTQTPSHQVTQMGQEVILRCVPISNHLYFYWYRQILGQKVEFLVSFYNNEISEKSEIFDDQFSVERPDGSNFTLKIRSTKLEDSAMYFCASSDTASTDTQYFGPGTRLTVL.

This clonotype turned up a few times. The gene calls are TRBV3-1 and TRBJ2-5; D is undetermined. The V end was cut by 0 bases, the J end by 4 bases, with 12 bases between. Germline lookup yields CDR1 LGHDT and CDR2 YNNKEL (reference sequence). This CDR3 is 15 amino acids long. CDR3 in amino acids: CASSQDDISPETQYF. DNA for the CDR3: TGTGCCAGCAGCCAAGACGATATATCTCCAGAGACCCAGTACTTC.

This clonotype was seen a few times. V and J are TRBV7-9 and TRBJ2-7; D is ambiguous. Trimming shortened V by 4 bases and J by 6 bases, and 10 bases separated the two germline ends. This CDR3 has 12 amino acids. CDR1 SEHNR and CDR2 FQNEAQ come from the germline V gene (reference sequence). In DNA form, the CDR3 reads TGTGCCAGCAGCTCCGCCCAAGGCGAGCAGTACTTC. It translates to CASSSAQGEQYF. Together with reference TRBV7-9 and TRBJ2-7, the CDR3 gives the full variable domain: DTGVSQNPRHKITKRGQNVTFRCDPISEHNRLYWYRQTLGQGPEFLTYFQNEAQLEKSRLLSDRFSAERPKGSFSTLEIQRTEQGDSAMYLCASSSAQGEQYFGPGTRLTVT.

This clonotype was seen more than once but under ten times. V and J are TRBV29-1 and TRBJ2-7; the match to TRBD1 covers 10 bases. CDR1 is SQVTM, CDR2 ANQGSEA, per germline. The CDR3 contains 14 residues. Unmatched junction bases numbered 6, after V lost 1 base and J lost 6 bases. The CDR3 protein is CSVEGVGTGVEQYF. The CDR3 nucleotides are TGCAGCGTTGAAGGGGTCGGGACAGGGGTCGAGCAGTACTTC.

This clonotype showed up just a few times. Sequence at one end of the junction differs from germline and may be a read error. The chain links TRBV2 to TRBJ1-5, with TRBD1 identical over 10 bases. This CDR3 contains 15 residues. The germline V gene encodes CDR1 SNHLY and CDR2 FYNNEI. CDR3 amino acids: CASRAGTGDIQPQHF. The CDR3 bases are TGTGCCAGCAGAGCCGGGACAGGGGATATTCAGCCCCAACATTTT.

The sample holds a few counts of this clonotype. For the CDR3, the DNA is TGTGCCAGCAGCCCATACCCCTATAGCTCTAGCACAGATACGCAGTATTTT. This translates into CASSPYPYSSSTDTQYF. The chain has TRBV7-2 and TRBJ2-3; no reliable D call. The germline gives CDR1 SGHTA, CDR2 FQGNSA. V lost 5 bases and J lost 0, with 18 bases in between. CDR3 length equals 17 residues.

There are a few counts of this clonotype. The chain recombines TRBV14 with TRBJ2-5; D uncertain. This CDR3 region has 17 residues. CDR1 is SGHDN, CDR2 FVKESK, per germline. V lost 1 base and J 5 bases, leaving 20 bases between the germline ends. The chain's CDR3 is CASSQGGPGQRRETQYF. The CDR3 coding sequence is TGTGCCAGCAGCCAAGGAGGACCGGGCCAAAGGCGGGAGACCCAGTACTTC. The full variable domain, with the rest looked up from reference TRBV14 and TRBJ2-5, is EAGVTQFPSHSVIEKGQTVTLRCDPISGHDNLYWYRRVMGKEIKFLLHFVKESKQDESGMPNNRFLAERTGGTYSTLKVQPAELEDSGVYFCASSQGGPGQRRETQYFGPGTRLLVL.

Here the CDR3 reads CASSQDRLTQYF. The DNA of the CDR3 is TGTGCCAGCAGCCAGGACAGATTGACGCAGTATTTT. This chain uses TRBV12-3 or TRBV12-4 with TRBJ2-3; D is perhaps TRBD1 (6 bases). Trimming left V 6 bases short and J 9 bases short, with 13 bases between. The CDR3 is 12 amino acids.

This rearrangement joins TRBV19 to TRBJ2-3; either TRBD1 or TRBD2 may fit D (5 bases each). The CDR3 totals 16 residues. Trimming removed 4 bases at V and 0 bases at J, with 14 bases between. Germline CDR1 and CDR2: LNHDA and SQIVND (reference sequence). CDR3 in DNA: TGTGCCAGTAGTACTCCCCGGGACGGCAGCACAGATACGCAGTATTTT. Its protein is CASSTPRDGSTDTQYF.

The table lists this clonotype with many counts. CDR3 sequence reads: CAISDLVAGRIGNEQFF. The CDR3 DNA reads TGTGCCATCAGTGATCTGGTGGCAGGGCGGATAGGCAATGAGCAGTTCTTC. The gene calls are TRBV10-3 and TRBJ2-1; weak D call: TRBD1 (5 bases). The CDR3 covers 17 residues. Germline values: CDR1 ENHRY, CDR2 SYGVKD. V was cut by 3 bases and J by 6 bases, with 21 bases left in between.

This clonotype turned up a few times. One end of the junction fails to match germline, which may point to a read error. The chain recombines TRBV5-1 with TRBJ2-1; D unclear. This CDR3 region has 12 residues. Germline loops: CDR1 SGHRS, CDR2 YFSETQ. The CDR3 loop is CASRLGSNEQFF. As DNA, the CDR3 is TGCGCCAGCAGGTTGGGGTCTAATGAGCAGTTCTTC. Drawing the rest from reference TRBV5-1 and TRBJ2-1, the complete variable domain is KAGVTQTPRYLIKTRGQQVTLSCSPISGHRSVSWYQQTPGQGLQFLFEYFSETQRNKGNFPGRFSGRQFSNSRSEMNVSTLELGDSALYLCASRLGSNEQFFGPGTRLTVL.

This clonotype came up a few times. CDR3 loop: CASSKARFYTRYEQYF. In DNA form, the CDR3 reads TGTGCCAGCAGCAAAGCTAGGTTCTATACCCGCTACGAGCAGTACTTC. This rearrangement joins TRBV21-1 to TRBJ2-7. TRBV21-1 is marked as a pseudogene. CDR3 size: 16 residues.